One and the same sample provided the 2 T cell receptor beta chains below, sequenced in a study of blood T cells in healthy people across ages. A second PCR, run for roughly 6 to 11 cycles, used a sample-barcoded 5' primer plus a J-beta primer mix. TCRdb redid the calling of the 5' RACE reads with MiXCR, one entry per CDR3 protein. The data hold some 1,800,000 distinct CDR3 sequences, with 39% observed a single time. Sequencing used blood. The receptors stem from a human donor in good health.

This clonotype has a handful of counts. This chain links TRBV28 with TRBJ2-2; tentative D call: TRBD1 (6 bases). Germline V gene data show CDR1 as MDHEN and CDR2 as SYDVKM. The V end lost 4 bases, the J end lost 5 bases, and 17 bases lay between the germline ends. This CDR3 has 16 residues. The CDR3 region has the DNA TGTGCCAGCAGTTGGCAGGGACAAGTGGATACCGGGGAGCTGTTTTTT. Residues: CASSWQGQVDTGELFF.

The CDR3 is CASSQTGTNGGPTYNEQYF. The CDR3 bases are TGCGCCAGCAGCCAGACCGGGACTAACGGGGGCCCCACCTACAACGAGCAGTACTTC. The chain employs TRBV5-1 and TRBJ2-5; a possible D gene is TRBD2 (7 bases). With the DNA end fitting TRBJ2-7 better, the J assignment may be wrong. Germline assignment: CDR1 SGHRS and CDR2 YFSETQ. The CDR3 runs to 19 residues.